Shown below are 14 T cell receptor beta chains from a single sample sequenced in a study of long-term antiretroviral therapy in people with HIV (dated by TCRdb to between 2022 and 2023). The immunoSEQ hsTCRB v3.0 assay was used at survey level resolution to sequence the TRB variable region. In TCRdb, the immuneACCESS table is reduced to in-frame sequences with V and J assigned. These tables do not hold every clone; where another copy was compared, an unresolved V gene accounts for under half, and the others remain unexplained. This sample lists 7,400 or so clones; around 74% were detected once. The top ten hold approximately 17% of the sample. The material sequenced was unsorted PBMCs, taken approximately 0.9 years before starting antiretroviral therapy. The origin of the receptors is a middle-aged man with HIV.

The chain links TRBV5-4 to TRBJ2-2; D possibly corresponds to TRBD1 (6 bases). V shed 0 bases and J shed 4 bases, with 13 bases lying between them. The CDR3 totals 16 residues. From germline, CDR1 is SGHNT and CDR2 YYREEE (reference sequence). This CDR3 is CASSLAMGASTGELFF. The CDR3 nucleotides read TGTGCCAGCAGCTTGGCCATGGGGGCCAGCACCGGGGAGCTGTTTTTT.

In this sample, this clone turned up a few times. This chain connects TRBV5-1 to TRBJ1-6; D is perhaps TRBD1 (6 bases). Trimming took 1 base from V and 5 from J, leaving 7 bases between them. The CDR3 runs to 14 residues. CDR1 and CDR2 from the germline V gene are SGHRS and YFSETQ. The CDR3 here is CASSLSGDNSPLHF. The CDR3 region has the DNA TGCGCCAGCAGCTTGTCAGGGGATAATTCACCCCTCCACTTT. Combining the CDR3 with reference TRBV5-1 and TRBJ1-6 gives the whole variable domain KAGVTQTPRYLIKTRGQQVTLSCSPISGHRSVSWYQQTPGQGLQFLFEYFSETQRNKGNFPGRFSGRQFSNSRSEMNVSTLELGDSALYLCASSLSGDNSPLHFGNGTRLTVT.

This clone appeared once. The chain couples TRBV5-8 to TRBJ2-6; TRBD1 matches at 11 bases. Germline CDR1 reads SGHTS; CDR2 reads YDEGEE. This CDR3 region has 19 residues. With V trimmed by 0 bases and J by 0 bases, 5 bases remained unmatched. The CDR3 DNA reads TGTGCCAGCAGCTTGGACGGACAGGGGGCGAGCTCTGGGGCCAACGTCCTGACTTTC. Protein: CASSLDGQGASSGANVLTF.

This clone was counted only a few times. The CDR3 sequence is CASSLDAGGPGTGELFF. In DNA, the CDR3 is TGTGCCAGCAGCTTAGACGCAGGGGGACCCGGGACCGGGGAGCTGTTTTTT. This chain links TRBV7-3 with TRBJ2-2, with 7 bases fitting TRBD1. V dropped 2 bases and J dropped 5; count of bases not matched to a gene: 11. The V gene's germline CDR1 is SGHTA and CDR2 FQGTGA. The CDR3 has 17 amino acids.

The chain carries TRBV18 and TRBJ2-4; D is unresolved. Germline-derived CDR1 and CDR2 are KGHSH and LQKENI. The CDR3 sequence is 14 residues long. V was pared by 2 bases and J by 0 bases, with 5 bases between. The CDR3 DNA sequence: TGTGCCAGCTCACCAGGGTTAGCCAAAAACATTCAGTACTTC. This translates into CASSPGLAKNIQYF.

The chain combines TRBV30 with TRBJ2-4; 9 positions agree with TRBD1. V was pared by 5 bases and J by 6 bases, with 5 bases of the junction left unmatched. CDR3 length: 13 residues. Germline-derived CDR1 and CDR2 are GTSNPN and SVGIG (reference sequence). The CDR3 nucleotides read TGTGCCTGGGCAACAGGGGGCGGAAACATTCAGTACTTC. Protein product: CAWATGGGNIQYF.

The chain joins TRBV18 to TRBJ2-3; 7 bases are shared with TRBD2. CDR3 length: 14 amino acids. The germline V gene encodes CDR1 KGHSH and CDR2 LQKENI. The trim removed 5 bases at V and 6 bases at J, leaving 8 bases unmatched. CDR3 protein: CASSLGLLPDTQYF. CDR3 nucleotide sequence: TGTGCCAGCTCATTGGGACTACTCCCGGATACGCAGTATTTT.

The chain combines TRBV9 with TRBJ2-3; 11 nucleotides line up with TRBD2. The CDR3 length is 15 residues. CDR1 is SGDLS and CDR2 is YYNGEE in the germline V gene. Trimming cost V 7 bases and J 4 bases; bases outside gene matches: 8. DNA of the CDR3: TGTGCCAGCCGTCCTAGCGGGGGGCCCCCAGATACGCAGTATTTT. Translating gives CASRPSGGPPDTQYF.

This clone has more than one count but fewer than ten. The gene calls are TRBV18 and TRBJ2-4; D gene unclear. Per the germline V gene, CDR1 is KGHSH and CDR2 is LQKENI. The CDR3 spans 15 residues. V lost 0 bases, J lost 0 bases, and 6 bases lay in between. The CDR3 region is CASSPPALAKNIQYF. DNA of the CDR3: TGTGCCAGCTCACCACCCGCCTTAGCCAAAAACATTCAGTACTTC.

The CDR3 region has the DNA TGTGCCAGCAGCCCGGGACAGCTGAATTCACCCCTCCACTTT. It codes for CASSPGQLNSPLHF. The rearrangement uses TRBV5-6 and TRBJ1-6; TRBD1 matches 7 bases. CDR1 and CDR2 from the germline V gene are SGHDT and YYEEEE. With V trimmed by 4 bases and J by 7 bases, 5 bases remained unmatched. The CDR3 totals 14 residues.

This chain connects TRBV2 to TRBJ2-7; 8 nucleotides agree with TRBD1. The V gene's germline CDR1 is SNHLY and CDR2 FYNNEI. The CDR3 totals 15 residues. Trimming took 2 bases from V and 5 from J; bases not matched to a gene: 8. CDR3 protein: CASSETQGARHEQYF. The CDR3 DNA sequence: TGTGCCAGCAGTGAAACCCAGGGGGCGCGCCACGAGCAGTACTTC.

This chain connects TRBV30 to TRBJ1-1; D gene unclear. The CDR3 consists of 11 residues. Germline V gene sequence: CDR1 GTSNPN, CDR2 SVGIG (reference sequence). The V end lost 0 bases, the J end lost 6 bases, and 5 bases lay between the germline ends. DNA of the CDR3: TGTGCCTGGAGTGTACGTCCTGAAGCTTTCTTT. This translates into CAWSVRPEAFF.

This chain connects TRBV5-4 to TRBJ1-2; 8 nucleotides align to TRBD1. Germline V gene data show CDR1 as SGHNT and CDR2 as YYREEE (reference sequence). This CDR3 has 16 amino acids. The J segment lost 3 bases and the V segment lost 5 bases, leaving 12 bases of the junction unmatched. The CDR3 is CASSSNTGGVDYGYTF. For the CDR3, the DNA is TGTGCCAGCAGTTCCAATACAGGGGGAGTAGACTATGGCTACACCTTC.

The chain has TRBV6-5 and TRBJ2-7, with TRBD1 as a possible D gene (6 bases). CDR3 length: 15 residues. Germline CDR1 is MNHEY and CDR2 is SVGAGI. V shed 6 bases and J shed 3 bases, with 18 bases lying between them. CDR3 residues: CASSSTTGTHYEQYF. The CDR3 DNA reads TGTGCCAGCAGCTCGACAACAGGGACGCACTACGAGCAGTACTTC.